These 14 T cell receptor beta chains were all obtained from the same sample, sequenced in a study of TIL therapy for anti-PD-1-resistant metastatic lung cancer. This was the immunoSEQ v3 assay. Using immunoSEQ multiplex PCR, the repertoire was profiled, and TCRdb retains in-frame clones only, with some absent. Of about 45,000 clones detected, 79% appear once; the ten largest clones hold about 16%. As to time point: pre-treatment sample, taken before nivolumab and TIL therapy. The sample here was blood, taken at baseline. The receptors here all came from a man aged 65 to 79 with non-small cell lung cancer.

The rearrangement uses TRBV29-1 and TRBJ2-3; tentatively, D is TRBD2 (5 bases). Per the germline V gene, CDR1 is SQVTM and CDR2 is ANQGSEA. Trimming cost V 7 bases and J 0 bases, with 8 bases left between them. The length of the CDR3 is 12 residues. This chain's CDR3 is CSGRSSTDTQYF. The CDR3, as DNA: TGCAGCGGGAGGAGTAGCACAGATACGCAGTATTTT.

The J gene is TRBJ2-7, the V gene TRBV21-1; the DNA was not used to check the table's D call, TRBD1. TRBV21-1 is a known pseudogene. The CDR3 length is 13 residues. DNA of the CDR3: TGTGCCAGCAGTAAGGGGTATGGCTACGAGCAGTACTTC. Protein: CASSKGYGYEQYF.

This clone occurred a few times. The V call is TRBV7-3, the J call TRBJ1-2, with a tentative D call TRBD1 (6 bases). With 5 bases removed from V and 8 bases from J, the gap between germline ends came to 18 bases. The CDR3 sequence is 14 residues long. Germline CDR1 and CDR2: SGHTA and FQGTGA. CDR3 residues: CASSPSGGAEGYTF. DNA of the CDR3: TGTGCCAGCAGCCCCAGTGGGGGGGCAGAAGGCTACACCTTC.

The chain carries TRBV19 and TRBJ2-1; 7 positions match TRBD2. J lost 7 bases, V lost 8 bases, and 14 bases had no gene match. The CDR3 extends over 15 amino acids. Germline V gene data show CDR1 as LNHDA and CDR2 as SQIVND (reference sequence). The CDR3 DNA sequence: TGTGCCAGTCAAGAAATTTCAGCGGGATTGAATGAGCAGTTCTTC. It specifies CASQEISAGLNEQFF.

The chain links TRBV11-3 to TRBJ2-3; D not resolved. CDR3 length equals 16 residues. The V end was cut by 1 base, the J end by 2 bases, with 13 bases between. Germline V lookup: CDR1 SGHNT, CDR2 YENEEA. CDR3 bases: TGTGCCAGCAGCTTAGGTGACTTCCCCACCACAGATACGCAGTATTTT. It is translated as CASSLGDFPTTDTQYF.

The V and J genes are TRBV7-2 and TRBJ2-2; the match to TRBD2 covers 7 bases. The CDR3 has 16 residues. Germline V gives CDR1 SGHTA, CDR2 FQGNSA. Trimming took 5 bases from V and 1 from J; bases not matched to a gene: 7. The CDR3 loop reads CASSPPGTKNTGELFF. The DNA for the CDR3 is TGTGCCAGCAGCCCACCGGGGACTAAGAACACCGGGGAGCTGTTTTTT.

The chain carries TRBV29-1 and TRBJ2-3, with D perhaps TRBD2 (5 bases). V lost 6 bases, J lost 1 base, and 8 bases lay in between. Germline values: CDR1 SQVTM, CDR2 ANQGSEA. The CDR3 totals 12 residues. CDR3 nucleotide sequence: TGCAGCGTGGGAGCGGGCACAGATACGCAGTATTTT. As protein: CSVGAGTDTQYF.

The CDR3 coding sequence is TGTGCCAGCAGCTTAGATGTGGGGGGATCCTACAATGAGCAGTTCTTC. Translating it yields CASSLDVGGSYNEQFF. J is TRBJ2-1 and V is TRBV11-2; weak D call: TRBD2 (6 bases). V shed 0 bases and J shed 1 base, with 10 bases lying between them. The germline CDR1 and CDR2 sequences are SGHAT and FQNNGV. The CDR3 is 16 amino acids. The entire variable domain, with the rest obtained from reference TRBV11-2 and TRBJ2-1, is as follows: EAGVAQSPRYKIIEKRQSVAFWCNPISGHATLYWYQQILGQGPKLLIQFQNNGVVDDSQLPKDRFSAERLKGVDSTLKIQPAKLEDSAVYLCASSLDVGGSYNEQFFGPGTRLTVL.

V and J are TRBV7-2 and TRBJ2-5, with D perhaps TRBD1 (7 bases). V lost 5 bases, J lost 4 bases, and 14 bases lay in between. CDR3 length equals 14 residues. Per germline, CDR1 SGHTA and CDR2 FQGNSA. CDR3 loop: CASSPPRGVETQYF. The CDR3 coding sequence is TGTGCCAGCAGCCCCCCCAGGGGGGTAGAGACCCAGTACTTC.

The sample holds a few counts of this clone. The gene calls are TRBV4-1 and TRBJ2-7; no definite D call. V was shortened by 4 bases and J by 4 bases, with 14 bases between the two germline ends. This CDR3 is 14 amino acids long. In germline, CDR1 is MGHRA, CDR2 YSYEKL. The CDR3 here is CASSPRALTYEQYF. In DNA form, the CDR3 reads TGCGCCAGCAGCCCAAGGGCCCTTACGTACGAGCAGTACTTC.

V is TRBV5-6 and J is TRBJ1-4; tentative D call: TRBD1 (5 bases). The CDR3 runs to 13 residues. Trimming removed 2 bases at V and 8 bases at J, with 10 bases between. Germline values: CDR1 SGHDT, CDR2 YYEEEE. CDR3 coding DNA: TGTGCCAGCAGCTTAGGGGTGGGGGAAAAACTGTTTTTT. Translation gives CASSLGVGEKLFF.

CDR3 sequence: CASSKEGQGSYEQYF. Here the CDR3 DNA reads TGTGCCAGCAGTAAAGAAGGACAGGGCTCCTACGAGCAGTACTTC. The V call is TRBV6-5, the J call TRBJ2-7; 8 bases line up with TRBD1. Germline-derived CDR1 and CDR2 are MNHEY and SVGAGI. The CDR3 is 15 amino acids. V lost 5 bases to trimming and J lost 0 bases; unmatched junction nucleotides: 6.

The chain joins TRBV7-9 to TRBJ2-5; 8 bases map to TRBD1. Germline V gene data show CDR1 as SEHNR and CDR2 as FQNEAQ (reference sequence). The ends lost 5 bases at V and 5 bases at J; junction bases unmatched: 4. This CDR3 region has 13 residues. The CDR3 loop is CASSRTGPETQYF. The CDR3 coding sequence is TGTGCCAGCAGCCGGACAGGGCCCGAGACCCAGTACTTC. Supplemented by reference TRBV7-9 and TRBJ2-5, the full variable domain reads DTGVSQNPRHKITKRGQNVTFRCDPISEHNRLYWYRQTLGQGPEFLTYFQNEAQLEKSRLLSDRFSAERPKGSFSTLEIQRTEQGDSAMYLCASSRTGPETQYFGPGTRLLVL.

The V call is TRBV2, the J call TRBJ1-2; the D is unclear. Trimming took 5 bases from V and 8 from J, leaving 15 bases between them. In germline, CDR1 is SNHLY, CDR2 FYNNEI. The CDR3 loop spans 13 amino acids. CDR3 nucleotide sequence: TGTGCCAGCAGTATGAGGAACTCCGGGGGCTACACCTTC. It codes for CASSMRNSGGYTF.